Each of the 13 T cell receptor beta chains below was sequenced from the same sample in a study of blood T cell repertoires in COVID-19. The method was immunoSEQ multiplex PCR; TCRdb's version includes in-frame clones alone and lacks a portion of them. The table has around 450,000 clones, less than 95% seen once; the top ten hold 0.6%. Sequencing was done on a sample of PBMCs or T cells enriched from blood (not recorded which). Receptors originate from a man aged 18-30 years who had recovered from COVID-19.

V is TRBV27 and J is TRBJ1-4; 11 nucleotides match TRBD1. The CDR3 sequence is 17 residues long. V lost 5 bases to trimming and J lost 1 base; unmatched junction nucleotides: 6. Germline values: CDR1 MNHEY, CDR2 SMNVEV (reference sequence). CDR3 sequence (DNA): TGTGCCAGCAGTGGGACAGGGGGTTTTGTAACTAATGAAAAACTGTTTTTT. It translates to CASSGTGGFVTNEKLFF.

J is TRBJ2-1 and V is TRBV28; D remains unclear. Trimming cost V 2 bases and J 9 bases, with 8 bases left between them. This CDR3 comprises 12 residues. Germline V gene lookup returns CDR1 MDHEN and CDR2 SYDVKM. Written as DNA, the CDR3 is TGTGCCAGCAGTTTAAGGAGCGTTGAGCAGTTCTTC. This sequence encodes CASSLRSVEQFF.

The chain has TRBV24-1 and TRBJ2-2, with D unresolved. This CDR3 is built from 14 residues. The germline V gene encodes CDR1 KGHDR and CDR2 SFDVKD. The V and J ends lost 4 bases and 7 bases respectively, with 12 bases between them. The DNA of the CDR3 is TGTGCCACCAGTGAACCCGGTTACGGCGGGGAGCTGTTTTTT. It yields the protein CATSEPGYGGELFF.

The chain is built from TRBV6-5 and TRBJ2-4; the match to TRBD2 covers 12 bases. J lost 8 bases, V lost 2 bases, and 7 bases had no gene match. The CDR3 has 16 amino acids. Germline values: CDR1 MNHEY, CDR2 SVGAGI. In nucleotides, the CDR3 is TGTGCCAGCAGTTACGGACTAGCGGGGAGTATGGACATTCAGTACTTC. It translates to CASSYGLAGSMDIQYF.

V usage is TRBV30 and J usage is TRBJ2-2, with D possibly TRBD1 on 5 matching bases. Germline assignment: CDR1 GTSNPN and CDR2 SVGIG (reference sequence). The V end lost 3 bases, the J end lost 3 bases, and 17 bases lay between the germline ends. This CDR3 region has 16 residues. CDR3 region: CAWRTPGYGHTGELFF. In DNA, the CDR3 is TGTGCCTGGAGGACCCCAGGGTACGGCCACACCGGGGAGCTGTTTTTT.

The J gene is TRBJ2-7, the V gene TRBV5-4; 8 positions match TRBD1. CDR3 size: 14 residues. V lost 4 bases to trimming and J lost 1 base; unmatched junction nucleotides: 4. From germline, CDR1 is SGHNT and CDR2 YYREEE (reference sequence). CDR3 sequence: CASSPNRGSYEQYF. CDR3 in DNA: TGTGCCAGCAGCCCGAACAGGGGGTCCTACGAGCAGTACTTC.

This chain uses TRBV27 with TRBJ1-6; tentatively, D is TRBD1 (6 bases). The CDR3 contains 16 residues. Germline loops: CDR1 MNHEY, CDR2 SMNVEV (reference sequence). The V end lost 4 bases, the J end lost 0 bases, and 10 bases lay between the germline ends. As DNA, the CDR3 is TGTGCCAGCAGTTCCCAAGGGGGCTCCTATAATTCACCCCTCCACTTT. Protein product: CASSSQGGSYNSPLHF.

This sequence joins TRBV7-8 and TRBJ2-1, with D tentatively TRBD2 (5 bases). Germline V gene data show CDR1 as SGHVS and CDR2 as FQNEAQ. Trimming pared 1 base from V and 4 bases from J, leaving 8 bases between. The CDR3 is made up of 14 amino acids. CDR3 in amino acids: CASSLGRTYNEQFF. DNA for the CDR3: TGTGCCAGCAGCTTAGGTCGGACTTACAATGAGCAGTTCTTC.

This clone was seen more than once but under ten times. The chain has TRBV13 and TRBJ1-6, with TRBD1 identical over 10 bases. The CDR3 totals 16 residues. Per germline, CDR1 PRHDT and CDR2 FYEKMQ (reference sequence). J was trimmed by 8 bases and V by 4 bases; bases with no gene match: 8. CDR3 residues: CASSYGQGGWYSPLHF. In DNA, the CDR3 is TGTGCCAGCAGCTATGGACAGGGGGGGTGGTATTCACCCCTCCACTTT.

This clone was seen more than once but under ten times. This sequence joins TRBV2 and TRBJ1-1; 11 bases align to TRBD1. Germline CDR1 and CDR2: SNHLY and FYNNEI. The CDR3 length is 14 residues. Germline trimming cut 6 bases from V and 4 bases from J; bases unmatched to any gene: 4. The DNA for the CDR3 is TGTGCCAGCAGGGGAGGACAGGGGGCCACTGAAGCTTTCTTT. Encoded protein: CASRGGQGATEAFF.

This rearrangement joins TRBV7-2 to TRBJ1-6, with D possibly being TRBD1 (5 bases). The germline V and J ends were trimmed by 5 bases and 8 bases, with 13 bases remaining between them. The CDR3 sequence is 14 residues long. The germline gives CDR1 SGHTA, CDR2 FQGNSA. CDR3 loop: CASSPQGQYSPLHF. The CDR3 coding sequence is TGTGCCAGCAGCCCCCAGGGCCAATATTCACCCCTCCACTTT.

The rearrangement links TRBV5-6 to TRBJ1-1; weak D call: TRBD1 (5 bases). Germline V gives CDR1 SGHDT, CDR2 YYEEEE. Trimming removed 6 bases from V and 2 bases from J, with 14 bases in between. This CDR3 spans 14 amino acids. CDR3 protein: CASTLQGINTEAFF. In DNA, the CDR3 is TGTGCCAGCACCCTTCAGGGAATAAACACTGAAGCTTTCTTT.

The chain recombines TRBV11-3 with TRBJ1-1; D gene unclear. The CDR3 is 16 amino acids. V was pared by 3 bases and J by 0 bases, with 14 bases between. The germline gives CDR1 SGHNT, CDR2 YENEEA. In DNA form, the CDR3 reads TGTGCCAGCAGCTTCTGGGAGACCAACATGAACACTGAAGCTTTCTTT. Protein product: CASSFWETNMNTEAFF. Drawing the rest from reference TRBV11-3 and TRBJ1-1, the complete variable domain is EAGVVQSPRYKIIEKKQPVAFWCNPISGHNTLYWYLQNLGQGPELLIRYENEEAVDDSQLPKDRFSAERLKGVDSTLKIQPAELGDSAVYLCASSFWETNMNTEAFFGQGTRLTVV.